Listed below are T cell receptor beta chains from one sample, sequenced in a study of neurological immune-mediated disorders. TCRdb reprocessed the 5' RACE reads with MiXCR, giving one entry per CDR3 protein. Found here are roughly 75,000 distinct CDR3 sequences, 2% to 3% of them singletons; the top ten hold 1.1%. The specimen sequenced was PBMCs. These receptor sequences come from a woman in her twenties or thirties with multiple sclerosis. The CDR3 runs from the conserved cysteine through the conserved F or W. The D gene is left open where the match is weak. Not every row has a clone size; where given, it reads once, few, many or a size class.

D gene,J gene,CDR3 length,V gene,clone size,CDR3 DNA,CDR3 protein
TRBD2,TRBJ2-2,18,TRBV27,many,TGTGCCAGCTCCCCATGGGGACTAGCGGGAGGCCCTACCGGGGAGCTGTTTTTT,CASSPWGLAGGPTGELFF
TRBD1,TRBJ1-4,17,TRBV5-1,many,TGCGCCAGCAGCTTGGGACAGGGGGCGCGGACTAATGAAAAACTGTTTTTT,CASSLGQGARTNEKLFF
-,TRBJ2-5,13,TRBV20-1,many,TGCAGTCCAAAGGTCCCGGGGCCAGAGACCCAGTACTTC,CSPKVPGPETQYF
-,TRBJ1-3,14,TRBV14,many,TGTGCCAGCAGACCGGGAGGAATCGGAAACACCATATATTTT,CASRPGGIGNTIYF
-,TRBJ2-5,15,TRBV7-2,many,TGTGCCAGCAGCCGTCGGCAACAGGGTTGGCAGACCCAGTACTTC,CASSRRQQGWQTQYF
-,TRBJ1-5,14,TRBV7-9,many,TGTGCCAGCAGCTTAAGCCAGGACAATCAGCCCCAGCATTTT,CASSLSQDNQPQHF
TRBD1,TRBJ1-1,16,TRBV6-5,many,TGTGCCAGCAGTTACTCGGAGGGACAGGGGATGACTGAAGCTTTCTTT,CASSYSEGQGMTEAFF
-,TRBJ2-1,18,TRBV18,many,TGTGCCAGCTCACCATGGGACAATGTCGATGGGTCCTACAATGAGCAGTTCTTC,CASSPWDNVDGSYNEQFF
-,TRBJ2-5,14,TRBV7-2,many,TGTGCCAGCAGCTCTACCCAAATACAAGAGACCCAGTACTTC,CASSSTQIQETQYF
-,TRBJ1-1,12,TRBV7-2,many,TGTGCCAGCAGCTTAGCGGGGACAGAAGCTTTCTTT,CASSLAGTEAFF
-,TRBJ2-5,15,TRBV14,many,TGTGCCAGCAGCCAAGGTTCCGGCGGATTGGAGACCCAGTACTTC,CASSQGSGGLETQYF
TRBD2,TRBJ2-7,12,TRBV5-6,many,TGTGCCAGCAGTCGGGAGGAGTACGAGCAGTACTTC,CASSREEYEQYF
TRBD2,TRBJ2-1,15,TRBV27,many,TGTGCCAGCGGACTAGCGGTAAACTCCTACAATGAGCAGTTCTTC,CASGLAVNSYNEQFF
TRBD1,TRBJ1-4,16,TRBV5-1,many,TGCGCCAGCAGCTTTGCGGATGGACAGGGGAAAGAAAAACTGTTTTTT,CASSFADGQGKEKLFF
TRBD1,TRBJ2-2,15,TRBV20-1,many,TGCAGTGCTCCCAGACAGGGGGGCAACACCGGGGAGCTGTTTTTT,CSAPRQGGNTGELFF
-,TRBJ1-3,13,TRBV7-2,many,TGTGCCAGCAGCTTCTCCTTCGGCAACACCATATATTTT,CASSFSFGNTIYF
-,TRBJ1-1,11,TRBV25-1,-,TGTGCCAGCCGACGGGGGAGTGAAGCTTTCTTT,CASRRGSEAFF
TRBD2,TRBJ2-1,14,TRBV20-1,many,TGCAGTGCTCCCCTAGCGGGAGGGCCCTATGAGCAGTTCTTC,CSAPLAGGPYEQFF
-,TRBJ1-5,15,TRBV5-6,many,TGTGCCAGCAGCCCGACAGGTCCAGAGCTGCAGCCCCAGCATTTT,CASSPTGPELQPQHF
-,TRBJ2-7,13,TRBV6-2/TRBV6-3,many,TGTGCCAGCAGTTACTCAGGGTTCTACGAGCAGTACTTC,CASSYSGFYEQYF
-,TRBJ1-1,12,TRBV11-2,many,TGTGCCAGCAGCTGGACAGAAACTGAAGCTTTCTTT,CASSWTETEAFF
-,TRBJ1-1,14,TRBV7-2,many,TGTGCCAGCAGCTTAGAGGGCAGCTTCACTGAAGCTTTCTTT,CASSLEGSFTEAFF
-,TRBJ1-1,13,TRBV20-1,many,TGCAGTGCTAGTAGGGACATGAACACTGAAGCTTTCTTT,CSASRDMNTEAFF
-,TRBJ1-3,14,TRBV7-2,many,TGTGCCAGCAGCTCCCGACAGACTGGAAACACCATATATTTT,CASSSRQTGNTIYF
-,TRBJ1-4,16,TRBV11-2,many,TGTGCCAGCAGCTTAGTGTCGGGGGAAAGTAATGAAAAACTGTTTTTT,CASSLVSGESNEKLFF
-,TRBJ1-3,16,TRBV6-5,many,TGTGCCAGCACTCGCTCGGGTGGGGGACCTGGAAACACCATATATTTT,CASTRSGGGPGNTIYF
-,TRBJ1-2,16,TRBV7-2,many,TGTGCCAGCAGCCTACGGAAGGGGCTCCCCGCGTATGGCTACACCTTC,CASSLRKGLPAYGYTF
-,TRBJ1-1,14,TRBV5-5,many,TGTGCCAGCAGCCAAGAGCCCCCGAGTACTGAAGCTTTCTTT,CASSQEPPSTEAFF
-,TRBJ2-7,14,TRBV27,many,TGTGCCAGCAGTTTACAGGCGTTTTACTACGAGCAGTACTTC,CASSLQAFYYEQYF
-,TRBJ2-1,15,TRBV9,many,TGTGCCAGCAGCGTCCCGGGAGTGGGCTACAATGAGCAGTTCTTC,CASSVPGVGYNEQFF
TRBD2,TRBJ2-5,13,TRBV20-1,-,TGCAGTGAAGCGGGAGGGAGCCAAGAGAGCCAGTACTTC,CSEAGGSQESQYF
-,TRBJ1-1,14,TRBV12-3/TRBV12-4,many,TGTGCCAGCAGTTTCTCAGGGGTCAACACTGAAGCTTTCTTT,CASSFSGVNTEAFF
TRBD1,TRBJ1-5,14,TRBV5-1,many,TGCGCCAGCAGCTTGGCGGCAGGGGGTCAGCCCCAGCATTTT,CASSLAAGGQPQHF
-,TRBJ1-1,13,TRBV30,many,TGTGCCTGGAGTCTTGGAGAAGGAACTGAAGCTTTCTTT,CAWSLGEGTEAFF
-,TRBJ2-7,16,TRBV20-1,many,TGCAGTGCTAGAGATTGGGGTTCAGCGGGCCACTACGAGCAGTACTTC,CSARDWGSAGHYEQYF
-,TRBJ1-4,18,TRBV5-1,many,TGCGCCAGCAGCTTGGGCCATTCCTCTCAGGGTTTTCCGGAAAAACTGTTTTTT,CASSLGHSSQGFPEKLFF
TRBD1,TRBJ2-2,14,TRBV6-5,many,TGTGCCACCACCCCCGGACAGGGGGCCGGGGAGCTGTTTTTT,CATTPGQGAGELFF
TRBD2,TRBJ2-3,15,TRBV4-2,many,TGTGCCAGCAGTCGACTAGCGGGAGATCCAGATACGCAGTATTTT,CASSRLAGDPDTQYF
-,TRBJ2-1,14,TRBV6-2/TRBV6-3,many,TGTGCCAGCAGTTACGCCCTAGCGTGGGGTGAGCAGTTCTTC,CASSYALAWGEQFF
TRBD2,TRBJ2-7,15,TRBV27,many,TGTGCCAGCAGTTCCAAGGGGACTACAGACCACGAGCAGTACTTC,CASSSKGTTDHEQYF
TRBD1,TRBJ2-1,16,TRBV28,many,TGTGCCAGCAGTTTTCGGAGCCTCAGACAGGGTAATGAGCAGTTCTTC,CASSFRSLRQGNEQFF
-,TRBJ1-2,13,TRBV27,many,TGTGCCAGCAGTGCCACCGTGAACTATGGCTACACCTTC,CASSATVNYGYTF
-,TRBJ2-2,14,TRBV29-1,many,TGCAGCGTTGAATCCCAGTCGAACACCGGGGAGCTGTTTTTT,CSVESQSNTGELFF
TRBD2,TRBJ2-5,15,TRBV20-1,many,TGCAGTGCCACTCGGACTAGCGGGGTCCAAGAGACCCAGTACTTC,CSATRTSGVQETQYF
TRBD1,TRBJ1-2,15,TRBV7-2,many,TGTGCCAGCAGCTTCGACAGGGGAACTCGGGAGGGCTACACCTTC,CASSFDRGTREGYTF
-,TRBJ2-3,15,TRBV6-2/TRBV6-3,many,TGTGCCAGCAGTTACCCTTACGACGGCACAGATACGCAGTATTTT,CASSYPYDGTDTQYF
-,TRBJ1-4,13,TRBV6-5,many,TGTGCCAGCAGCCGACGGTGGGATGAAAAACTGTTTTTT,CASSRRWDEKLFF
-,TRBJ2-1,14,TRBV5-1,many,TGCGCCAGCAGGGCGGCTAGTCTAGCCGATGAGCAGTTCTTC,CASRAASLADEQFF
-,TRBJ2-1,15,TRBV3-1,many,TGTGCCAGCAGCCAATACCGGAACTCCTACAATGAGCAGTTCTTC,CASSQYRNSYNEQFF
-,TRBJ1-4,15,TRBV6-5,many,TGTGCCAGCAGCCGACGCCCCGGGAGGCGTGAAAAACTGTTTTTT,CASSRRPGRREKLFF
-,TRBJ1-1,14,TRBV10-1,many,TGCGCCAGCAGTGAGAGACAGAGCGACACTGAAGCTTTCTTT,CASSERQSDTEAFF